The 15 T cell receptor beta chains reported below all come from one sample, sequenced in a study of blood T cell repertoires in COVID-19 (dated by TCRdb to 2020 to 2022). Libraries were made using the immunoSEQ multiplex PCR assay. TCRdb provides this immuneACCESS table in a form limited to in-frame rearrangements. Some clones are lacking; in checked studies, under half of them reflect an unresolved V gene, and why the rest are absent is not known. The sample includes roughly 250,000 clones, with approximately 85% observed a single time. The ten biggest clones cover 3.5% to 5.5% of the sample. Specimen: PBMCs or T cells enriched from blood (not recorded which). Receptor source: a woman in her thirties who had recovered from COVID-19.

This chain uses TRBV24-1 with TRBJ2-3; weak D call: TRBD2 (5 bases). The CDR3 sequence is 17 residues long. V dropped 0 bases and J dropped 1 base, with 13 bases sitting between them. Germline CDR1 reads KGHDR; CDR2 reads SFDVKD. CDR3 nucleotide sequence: TGTGCCACCAGTGATTTGGTGGTTGGGAGTGGCACAGATACGCAGTATTTT. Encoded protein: CATSDLVVGSGTDTQYF.

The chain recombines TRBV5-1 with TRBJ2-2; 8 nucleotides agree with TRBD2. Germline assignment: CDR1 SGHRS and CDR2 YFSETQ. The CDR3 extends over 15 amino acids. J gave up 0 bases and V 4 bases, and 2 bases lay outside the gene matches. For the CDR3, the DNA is TGCGCCAGCAGCGCGGGACTAGCGAACACCGGGGAGCTGTTTTTT. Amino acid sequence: CASSAGLANTGELFF.

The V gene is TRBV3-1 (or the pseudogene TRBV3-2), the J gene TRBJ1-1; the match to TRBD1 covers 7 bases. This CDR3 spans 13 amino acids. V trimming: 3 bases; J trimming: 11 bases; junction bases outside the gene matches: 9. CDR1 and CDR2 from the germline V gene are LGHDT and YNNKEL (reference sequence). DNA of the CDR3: TGTGCCAGCAGCCACGCCACAGGGGAGGCGGCTTTCTTT. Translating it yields CASSHATGEAAFF.

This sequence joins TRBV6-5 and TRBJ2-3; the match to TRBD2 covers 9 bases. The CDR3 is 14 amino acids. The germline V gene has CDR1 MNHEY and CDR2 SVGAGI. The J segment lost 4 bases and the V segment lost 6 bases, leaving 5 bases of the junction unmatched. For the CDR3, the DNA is TGTGCCAGCAGGCGCGGGGGGGCCGCAGATACGCAGTATTTT. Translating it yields CASRRGGAADTQYF.

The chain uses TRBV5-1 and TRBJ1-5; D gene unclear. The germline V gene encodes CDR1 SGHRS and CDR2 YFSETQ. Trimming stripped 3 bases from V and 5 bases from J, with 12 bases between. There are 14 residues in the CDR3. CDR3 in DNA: TGCGCCAGCAGCTCGCTTTCTTCGGATCAGCCCCAGCATTTT. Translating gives CASSSLSSDQPQHF.

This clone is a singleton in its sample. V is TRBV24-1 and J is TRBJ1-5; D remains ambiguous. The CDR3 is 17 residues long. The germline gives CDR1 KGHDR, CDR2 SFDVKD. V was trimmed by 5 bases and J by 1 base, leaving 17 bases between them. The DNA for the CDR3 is TGTGCCACCAGTGGGTCCGGCAGACATGGGAGCAATCAGCCCCAGCATTTT. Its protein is CATSGSGRHGSNQPQHF.

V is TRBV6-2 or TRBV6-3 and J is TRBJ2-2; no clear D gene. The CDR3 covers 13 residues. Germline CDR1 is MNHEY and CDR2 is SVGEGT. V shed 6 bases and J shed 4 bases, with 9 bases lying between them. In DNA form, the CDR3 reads TGTGCCAGCAGCCAACTACGCACCGGGGAGCTGTTTTTT. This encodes CASSQLRTGELFF.

Here the CDR3 DNA reads TGTGCCAGCAGCCAAGGAAATACGGGGGGGCCTGTAAGGTATTTT. Amino acid sequence: CASSQGNTGGPVRYF. The V call is TRBV4-2, the J call TRBJ2-3, with TRBD2 matching 8 bases. J lost 14 bases, V lost 1 base, and 14 bases had no gene match. CDR3 length equals 15 residues. CDR1 and CDR2 from the germline V gene are LGHNA and YNFKEQ.

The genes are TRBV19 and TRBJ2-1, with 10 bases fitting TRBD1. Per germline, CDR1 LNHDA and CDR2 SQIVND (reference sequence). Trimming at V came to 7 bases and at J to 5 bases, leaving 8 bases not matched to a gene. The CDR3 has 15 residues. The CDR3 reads CASTKGDRGNNEQFF. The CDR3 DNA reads TGTGCCAGTACCAAGGGGGACAGGGGAAACAATGAGCAGTTCTTC.

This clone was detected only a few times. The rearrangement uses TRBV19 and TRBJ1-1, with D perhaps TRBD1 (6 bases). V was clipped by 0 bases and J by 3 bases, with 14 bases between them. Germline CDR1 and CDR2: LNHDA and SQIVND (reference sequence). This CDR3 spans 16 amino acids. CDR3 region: CASSIDRTGKYTEAFF. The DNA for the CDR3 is TGTGCCAGTAGTATAGATCGTACAGGGAAGTACACTGAAGCTTTCTTT. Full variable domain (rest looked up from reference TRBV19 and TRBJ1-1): DGGITQSPKYLFRKEGQNVTLSCEQNLNHDAMYWYRQDPGQGLRLIYYSQIVNDFQKGDIAEGYSVSREKKESFPLTVTSAQKNPTAFYLCASSIDRTGKYTEAFFGQGTRLTVV.

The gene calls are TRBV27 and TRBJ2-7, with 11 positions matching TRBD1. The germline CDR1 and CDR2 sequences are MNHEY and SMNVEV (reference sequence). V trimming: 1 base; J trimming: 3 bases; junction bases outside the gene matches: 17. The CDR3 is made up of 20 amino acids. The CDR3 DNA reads TGTGCCAGCAGTTTATTCTCGGGACAGGGGGTCCCTCAGATTCACTACGAGCAGTACTTC. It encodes CASSLFSGQGVPQIHYEQYF.

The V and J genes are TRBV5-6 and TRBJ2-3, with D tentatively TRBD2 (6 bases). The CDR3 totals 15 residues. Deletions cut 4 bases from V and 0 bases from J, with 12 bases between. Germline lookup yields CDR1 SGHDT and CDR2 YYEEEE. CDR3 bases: TGTGCCAGCAGCCCCGCCGGGAGTAGCACAGATACGCAGTATTTT. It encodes CASSPAGSSTDTQYF.

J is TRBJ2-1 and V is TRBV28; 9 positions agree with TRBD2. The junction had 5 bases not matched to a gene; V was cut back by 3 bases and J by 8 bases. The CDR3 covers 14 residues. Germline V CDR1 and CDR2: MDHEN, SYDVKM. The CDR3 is CASSLGLALHEQFF. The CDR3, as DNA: TGTGCCAGCAGTTTGGGACTAGCTTTACATGAGCAGTTCTTC.

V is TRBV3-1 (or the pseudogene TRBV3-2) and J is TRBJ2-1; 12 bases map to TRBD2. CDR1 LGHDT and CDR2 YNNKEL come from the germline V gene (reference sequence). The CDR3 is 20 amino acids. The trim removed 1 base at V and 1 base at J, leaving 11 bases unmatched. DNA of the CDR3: TGTGCCAGCAGCCAAGCTAAGGCCAGACTAGCGGGGGTTTCCTACAATGAGCAGTTCTTC. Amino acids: CASSQAKARLAGVSYNEQFF.

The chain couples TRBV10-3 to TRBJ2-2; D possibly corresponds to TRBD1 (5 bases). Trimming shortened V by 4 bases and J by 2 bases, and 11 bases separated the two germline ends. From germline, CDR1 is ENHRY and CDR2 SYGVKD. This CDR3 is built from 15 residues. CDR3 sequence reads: CAISGQGSNTGELFF. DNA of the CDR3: TGTGCCATCAGTGGTCAGGGTAGCAACACCGGGGAGCTGTTTTTT.